The clone carrying this T cell receptor beta chain has just one count. The V segment lost 6 bases and the J segment 6 bases; nucleotides outside the gene matches: 8. CDR1 is MNHEY, CDR2 SMNVEV, per germline (reference sequence). The CDR3 sequence is 14 residues long. The sample originates from a study of blood T cell repertoires in COVID-19. Study at large: T cells, B-cell-depleted T cells, or PBMCs supplied cDNA or gDNA.

Original handling: Estimated nucleated cell counts came from reference gene primer amplification. TCRdb's table, derived via immunoSEQ multiplex PCR, lists solely in-frame clones and lacks some. That table supplies the V and J calls and clone size; D and trimming were determined from the DNA. The sample lists under 500,000 clones, around 89% occurring once. The clonotype was recovered from a woman in her twenties or thirties with acute or convalescent COVID-19. The sequenced sample was peripheral blood. This sequence joins TRBV27 and TRBJ1-5; 7 nucleotides agree with TRBD1. The CDR3 sequence: CASRVAGGTQPQHF. CDR3 DNA sequence: TGTGCCAGCAGAGTGGCAGGGGGAACTCAGCCCCAGCATTTT.